This T cell receptor beta chain was observed in a study of T-cell memory formation after mild COVID-19. The overall study: The two donors had largely donor-specific TCR clusters.

CDR1 and CDR2 from the germline V gene are SGHTA and FQGNSA. The CDR3 sequence is 18 residues long. The V gene end was trimmed by 0 bases and the J gene end by 2 bases; junction bases not matched to a gene: 4. From 5'RACE with constant-segment primers came TCR alpha and TCR beta cDNA libraries that carried sample barcodes and UMIs. TCRdb reanalysed the 5' RACE reads using MiXCR and keeps one entry per CDR3 protein. The table shows approximately 300,000 distinct CDR3 sequences, with more than 15% occurring only once. Material: PBMCs or a T cell subset sorted from them (not recorded which). The chain is built from TRBV7-2 and TRBJ2-3, with 14 bases matching TRBD2. The receptor was derived from a young man who had mild COVID-19 (a few samples of this study predate the infection). Cell type and time point are not known. CDR3 protein: CASSLARTSGGHTDTQYF. CDR3 in DNA: TGTGCCAGCAGCTTAGCCCGGACTAGCGGGGGGCACACAGATACGCAGTATTTT.